This is a list of T cell receptor beta chains from one sample in a study of vaccination and CD4 T cells after COVID-19. One entry per CDR3 protein, called by TCRdb with MiXCR from the PCR reads. The repertoire holds tens of thousands of distinct CDR3 sequences, with about 64% as singletons. No cognate antigen is known for these TCRs. The starting material was CD4+ T cells from blood, cultured in vitro, obtained after SARS-CoV-2 vaccination. The source of these receptors is a human donor who received a COVID-19 vaccine. CDR3s leave out the opening cysteine and the closing phenylalanine or tryptophan. D genes are given only for firm matches. For some rows the clone size is stated as once, few or many, or as a class when expanded; others skip it.

clone size | D gene | J gene | V gene | CDR3 protein
NA | TRBD1 | TRBJ2-7 | TRBV19 | ASSIQGAYEQY
medium-sized | NA | TRBJ2-2 | TRBV2 | ASSEAALNTGELF
NA | TRBD1 | TRBJ2-1 | TRBV7-3 | ASSSGTGNEQF
NA | NA | TRBJ1-1 | TRBV10-3 | AIRNFQQGSTEAF
NA | TRBD1 | TRBJ1-2 | TRBV29-1 | SVEYGTGAGYT
NA | NA | TRBJ2-3 | TRBV19 | ASSPAGSTDTQY
NA | TRBD1 | TRBJ1-1 | TRBV7-9 | ASSRDSSDTEAF
NA | NA | TRBJ1-1 | TRBV7-8 | ASSLTPNGSPHTEAF
NA | NA | TRBJ2-3 | TRBV19 | ASSKNPGGTDTQY
NA | TRBD1 | TRBJ2-3 | TRBV6-1 | ASSEDRGADTQY
NA | NA | TRBJ2-7 | TRBV5-1 | ASSREGVAYEQY
few | NA | TRBJ1-1 | TRBV30 | AWSVGGLNTEAF
NA | NA | TRBJ1-2 | TRBV7-9 | ASSKGSGRDYGYT
once | NA | TRBJ1-2 | TRBV20-1 | SARDSRSPDT
NA | TRBD1 | TRBJ2-3 | TRBV19 | ASGIRQGLADTQY
NA | TRBD1 | TRBJ1-2 | TRBV7-9 | ASSSPGQGEGGYT
NA | NA | TRBJ1-2 | TRBV2 | ASSGREGTGYGYT
few | NA | TRBJ1-2 | TRBV25-1 | ASSDPAGRGNYGYT
few | NA | TRBJ1-2 | TRBV7-8 | ASSRGSGNYGYT
NA | TRBD1 | TRBJ1-5 | TRBV30 | ASSGTGGYQPQH
NA | NA | TRBJ1-1 | TRBV19 | ASSMGWNTEAF
NA | NA | TRBJ2-7 | TRBV11-1 | ANSLSANEPVVEQY
NA | NA | TRBJ1-1 | TRBV12-3/TRBV12-4 | ASSFGRGDRTEAF
NA | NA | TRBJ2-3 | TRBV2 | ASRKQADTQY
NA | NA | TRBJ1-2 | TRBV20-1 | SASGQLNYGYT
NA | TRBD1 | TRBJ2-7 | TRBV24-1 | ATSDFDRDEQY
NA | NA | TRBJ2-4 | TRBV7-2 | ASSFPVGVAKNIQY
once | TRBD1 | TRBJ1-2 | TRBV19 | ASSEQGAGYGYT
few | TRBD1 | TRBJ1-1 | TRBV2 | ASRGQGNTEAF
NA | NA | TRBJ1-1 | TRBV30 | AWTPRENTEAF
NA | TRBD1 | TRBJ1-2 | TRBV19 | ASRRGGGASEGYT
few | TRBD2 | TRBJ2-5 | TRBV19 | ASEERGGWRQTQY
few | TRBD1 | TRBJ1-6 | TRBV2 | ASARTGNNSPLH
once | NA | TRBJ1-1 | TRBV19 | ASKQQGGRMNTEAF
NA | TRBD1 | TRBJ1-1 | TRBV29-1 | SVSDRESTEAF
NA | TRBD1 | TRBJ2-1 | TRBV27 | ASSLDGTGSKYEQF
few | NA | TRBJ1-5 | TRBV21-1 | ASIGTAYSNQPQH
few | NA | TRBJ1-5 | TRBV19 | ASSIDLRGDQPQH
NA | TRBD1 | TRBJ2-2 | TRBV5-1 | ASSLDRGRNTGELF
NA | TRBD1 | TRBJ2-5 | TRBV27 | ASSSYGTALQETQY
NA | NA | TRBJ1-4 | TRBV20-1 | SARDRQGFNEKLF